This T cell receptor (beta chain) was retrieved from a study of T cell clonotyping in hematopoietic cell transplantation. Study observations and caveats: At the given depth, recipient repertoires were over 95% de novo clonotypes. Higher Inverse Simpson Index values in graft donor and pretransplant recipient predicted broader posttransplant TCR diversity. Cells were unsorted, so CD4 and CD8 contributions were not separated.

Germline loops: CDR1 GTSNPN, CDR2 SVGIG (reference sequence). Germline trimming cut 0 bases from V and 6 bases from J; bases unmatched to any gene: 8. The CDR3 loop spans 14 amino acids. Generated by immunoSEQ multiplex PCR, the TCRdb table keeps only in-frame clones and is missing some. The sample records fewer than 45,000 clones, 80% to 90% being singletons. Notes on this clone: Its antigen is not known.

The source of this sequence is a middle-aged woman in good health. Some clones in this sample may be carry-over from other donors' samples. Sequenced sample: peripheral blood mononuclear cells. This sequence joins TRBV30 and TRBJ2-7; 7 positions agree with TRBD1. This chain's CDR3 is CAWSVQGRGFEQYF. The CDR3 bases are TGTGCCTGGAGTGTACAGGGCAGGGGGTTCGAGCAGTACTTC.